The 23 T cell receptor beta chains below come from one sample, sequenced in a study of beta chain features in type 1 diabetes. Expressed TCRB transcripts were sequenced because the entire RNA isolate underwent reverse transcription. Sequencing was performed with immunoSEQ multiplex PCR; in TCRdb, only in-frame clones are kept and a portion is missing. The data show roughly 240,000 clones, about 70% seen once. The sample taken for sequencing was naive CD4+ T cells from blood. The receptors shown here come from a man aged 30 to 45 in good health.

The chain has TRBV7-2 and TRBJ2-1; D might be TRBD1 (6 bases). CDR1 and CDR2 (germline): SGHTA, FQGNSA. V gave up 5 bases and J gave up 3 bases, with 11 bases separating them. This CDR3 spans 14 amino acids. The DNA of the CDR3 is TGTGCCAGCAGCCGGGCAGGGGACTACAATGAGCAGTTCTTC. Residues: CASSRAGDYNEQFF.

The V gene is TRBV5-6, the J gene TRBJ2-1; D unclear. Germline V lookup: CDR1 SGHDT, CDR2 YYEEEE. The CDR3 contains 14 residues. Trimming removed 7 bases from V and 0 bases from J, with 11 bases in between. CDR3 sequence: CASRSMSSYNEQFF. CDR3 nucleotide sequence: TGTGCCAGCCGCTCCATGAGCTCCTACAATGAGCAGTTCTTC.

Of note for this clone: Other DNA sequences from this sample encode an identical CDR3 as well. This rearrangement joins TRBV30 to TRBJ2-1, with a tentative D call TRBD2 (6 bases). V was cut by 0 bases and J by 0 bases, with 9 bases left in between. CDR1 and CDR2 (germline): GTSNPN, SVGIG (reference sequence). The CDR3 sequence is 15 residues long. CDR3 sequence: CAWSVLASSYNEQFF. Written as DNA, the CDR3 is TGTGCCTGGAGTGTGCTAGCGAGCTCCTACAATGAGCAGTTCTTC.

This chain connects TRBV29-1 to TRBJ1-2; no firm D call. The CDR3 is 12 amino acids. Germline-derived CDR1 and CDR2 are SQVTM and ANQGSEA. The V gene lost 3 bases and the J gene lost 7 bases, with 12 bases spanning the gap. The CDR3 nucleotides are TGCAGCGTTGACCCAGGTTCGGGTGGCTACACCTTC. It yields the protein CSVDPGSGGYTF.

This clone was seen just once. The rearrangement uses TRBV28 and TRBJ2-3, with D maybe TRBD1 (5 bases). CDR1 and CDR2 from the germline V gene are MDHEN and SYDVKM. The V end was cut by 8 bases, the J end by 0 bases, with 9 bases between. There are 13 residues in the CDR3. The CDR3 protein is CASGAPSTDTQYF. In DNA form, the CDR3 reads TGTGCCAGCGGGGCACCGAGCACAGATACGCAGTATTTT.

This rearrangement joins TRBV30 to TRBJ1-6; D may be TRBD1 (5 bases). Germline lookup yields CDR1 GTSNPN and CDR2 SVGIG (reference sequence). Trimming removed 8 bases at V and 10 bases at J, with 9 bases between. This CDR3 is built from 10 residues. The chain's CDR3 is CAGGRSPLHF. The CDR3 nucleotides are TGTGCCGGGGGGAGGTCACCCCTCCACTTT.

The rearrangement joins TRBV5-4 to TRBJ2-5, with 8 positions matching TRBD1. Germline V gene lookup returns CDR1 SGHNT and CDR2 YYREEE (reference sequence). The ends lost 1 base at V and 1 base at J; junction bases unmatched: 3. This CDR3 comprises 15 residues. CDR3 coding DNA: TGTGCCAGCAGCTTGAGTACAGGGGGCCAAGAGACCCAGTACTTC. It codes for CASSLSTGGQETQYF.

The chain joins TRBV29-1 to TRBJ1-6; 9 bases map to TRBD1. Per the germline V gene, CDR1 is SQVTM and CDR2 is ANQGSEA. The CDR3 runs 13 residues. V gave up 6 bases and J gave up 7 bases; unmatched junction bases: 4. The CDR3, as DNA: TGCAGCGTCGGGGACAGGGCGAATTCACCCCTCCACTTT. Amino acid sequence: CSVGDRANSPLHF.

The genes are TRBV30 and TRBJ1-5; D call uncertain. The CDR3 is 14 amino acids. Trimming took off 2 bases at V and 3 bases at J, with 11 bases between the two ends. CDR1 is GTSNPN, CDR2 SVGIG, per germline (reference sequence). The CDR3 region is CAWSHGDDNQPQHF. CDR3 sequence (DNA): TGTGCCTGGAGTCACGGGGATGACAATCAGCCCCAGCATTTT.

The CDR3, as DNA: TGTGCCAGCAGTTACTCGACCAAATACAATGAGCAGTTCTTC. As protein: CASSYSTKYNEQFF. The V and J genes are TRBV6-5 and TRBJ2-1, with D unclear. Looked up from germline, CDR1 is MNHEY and CDR2 is SVGAGI. Trimming removed 0 bases from V and 4 bases from J, with 7 bases in between. CDR3 length: 14 residues.

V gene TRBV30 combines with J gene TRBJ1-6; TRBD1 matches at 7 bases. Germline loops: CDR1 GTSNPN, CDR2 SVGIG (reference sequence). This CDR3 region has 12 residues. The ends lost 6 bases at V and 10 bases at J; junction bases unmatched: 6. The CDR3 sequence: CACSGTVSPLHF. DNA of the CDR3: TGTGCCTGCTCGGGGACAGTATCACCCCTCCACTTT.

The CDR3 here is CASSSGLAETQYF. The DNA for the CDR3 is TGTGCCAGCAGCTCGGGACTAGCAGAGACCCAGTACTTC. The rearrangement uses TRBV7-9 and TRBJ2-5, with TRBD2 matching 9 bases. J was trimmed by 4 bases and V by 4 bases; bases with no gene match: 1. This CDR3 is 13 amino acids long. Germline V CDR1 and CDR2: SEHNR, FQNEAQ (reference sequence).

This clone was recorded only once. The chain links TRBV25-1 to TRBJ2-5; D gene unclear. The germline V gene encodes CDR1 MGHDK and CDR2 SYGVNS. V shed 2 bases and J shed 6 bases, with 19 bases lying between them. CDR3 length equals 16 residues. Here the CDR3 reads CASSEDLGSAWQTQYF. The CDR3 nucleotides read TGTGCCAGCAGTGAAGATCTGGGCTCCGCGTGGCAGACCCAGTACTTC.

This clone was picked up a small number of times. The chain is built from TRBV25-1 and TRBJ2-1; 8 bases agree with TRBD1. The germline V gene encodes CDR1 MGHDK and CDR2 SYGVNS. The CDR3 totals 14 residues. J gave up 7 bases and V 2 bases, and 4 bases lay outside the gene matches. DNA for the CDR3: TGTGCCAGCAGTGAAGTTGGACAGGGAAATGAGCAGTTCTTC. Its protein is CASSEVGQGNEQFF.

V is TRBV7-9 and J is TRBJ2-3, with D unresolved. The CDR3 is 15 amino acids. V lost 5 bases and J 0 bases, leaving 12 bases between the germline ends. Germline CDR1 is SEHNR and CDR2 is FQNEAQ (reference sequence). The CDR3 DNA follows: TGTGCCAGCAGCGCGGACGGAAGGAGCACAGATACGCAGTATTTT. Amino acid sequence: CASSADGRSTDTQYF.

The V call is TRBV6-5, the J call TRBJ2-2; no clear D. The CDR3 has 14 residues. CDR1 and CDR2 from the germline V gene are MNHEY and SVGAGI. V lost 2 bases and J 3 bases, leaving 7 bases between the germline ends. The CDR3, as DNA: TGTGCCAGCAGTTACAGGGTTGACACCGGGGAGCTGTTTTTT. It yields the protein CASSYRVDTGELFF.

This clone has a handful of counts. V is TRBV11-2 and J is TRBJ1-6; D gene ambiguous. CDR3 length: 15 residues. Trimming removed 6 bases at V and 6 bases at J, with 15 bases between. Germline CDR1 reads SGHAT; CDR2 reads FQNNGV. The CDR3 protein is CASSTTPSSNSPLHF. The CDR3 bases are TGTGCCAGCAGTACTACACCCTCAAGTAATTCACCCCTCCACTTT.

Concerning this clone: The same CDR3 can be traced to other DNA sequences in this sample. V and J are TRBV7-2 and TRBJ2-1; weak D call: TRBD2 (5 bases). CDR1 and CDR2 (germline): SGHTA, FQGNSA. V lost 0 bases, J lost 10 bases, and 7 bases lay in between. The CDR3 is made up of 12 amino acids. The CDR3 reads CASSLALAEQFF. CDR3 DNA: TGTGCCAGCAGCTTAGCGCTAGCCGAGCAGTTCTTC. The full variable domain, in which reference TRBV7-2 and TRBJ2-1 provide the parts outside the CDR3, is GAGVSQSPSNKVTEKGKDVELRCDPISGHTALYWYRQSLGQGLEFLIYFQGNSAPDKSGLPSDRFSAERTGGSVSTLTIQRTQQEDSAVYLCASSLALAEQFFGPGTRLTVL.

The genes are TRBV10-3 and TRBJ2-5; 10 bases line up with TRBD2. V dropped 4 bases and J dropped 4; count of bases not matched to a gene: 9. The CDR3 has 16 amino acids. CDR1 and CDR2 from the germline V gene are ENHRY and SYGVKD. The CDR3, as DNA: TGTGCCATCAGTGGGCGAGCGGGAGGGCCCCCAGAGACCCAGTACTTC. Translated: CAISGRAGGPPETQYF.

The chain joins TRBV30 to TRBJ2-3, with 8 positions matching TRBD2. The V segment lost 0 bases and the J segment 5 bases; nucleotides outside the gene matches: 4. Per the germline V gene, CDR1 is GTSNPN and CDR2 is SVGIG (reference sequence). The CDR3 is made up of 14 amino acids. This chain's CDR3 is CAWSVYSGRDTQYF. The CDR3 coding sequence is TGTGCCTGGAGTGTATACAGCGGGAGAGATACGCAGTATTTT.

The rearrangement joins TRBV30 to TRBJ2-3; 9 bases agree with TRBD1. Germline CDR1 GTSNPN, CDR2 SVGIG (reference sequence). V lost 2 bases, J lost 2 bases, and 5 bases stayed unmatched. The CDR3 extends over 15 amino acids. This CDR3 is CAWSMGDRDTDTQYF. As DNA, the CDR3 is TGTGCCTGGAGTATGGGGGACAGGGACACAGATACGCAGTATTTT.

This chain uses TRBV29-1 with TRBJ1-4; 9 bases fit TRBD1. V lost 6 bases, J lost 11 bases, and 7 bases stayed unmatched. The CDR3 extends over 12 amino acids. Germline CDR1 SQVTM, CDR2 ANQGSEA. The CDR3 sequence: CSVNGGTGKLFF. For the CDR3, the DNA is TGCAGCGTCAACGGAGGGACAGGGAAACTGTTTTTT. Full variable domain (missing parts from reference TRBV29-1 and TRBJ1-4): SAVISQKPSRDICQRGTSLTIQCQVDSQVTMMFWYRQQPGQSLTLIATANQGSEATYESGFVIDKFPISRPNLTFSTLTVSNMSPEDSSIYLCSVNGGTGKLFFGSGTQLSVL.

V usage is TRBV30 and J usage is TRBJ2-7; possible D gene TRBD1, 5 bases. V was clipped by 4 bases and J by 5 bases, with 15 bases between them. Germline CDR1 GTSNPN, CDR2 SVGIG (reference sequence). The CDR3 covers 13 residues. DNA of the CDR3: TGTGCCTGGAATAGGGGCGAGGCGGACGAGCAGTACTTC. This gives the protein CAWNRGEADEQYF.